The present T cell receptor beta chain was sequenced within a study of T cell clonotyping in hematopoietic cell transplantation. Study-level results: Higher Inverse Simpson Index values in graft donor and pretransplant recipient predicted broader posttransplant TCR diversity. Few recipient clonotypes overlapped donors; over 95% were de novo at given depth. After transplant, recipient diversity fell while pathologically expanded clonotypes grew through day 180.

Blood collection times were about day -28 and days 30, 100, 180 posttransplant. A note on this clone: Antigen unknown.

Using immunoSEQ multiplex PCR, the repertoire was profiled, and TCRdb retains in-frame clones only, with some absent. Among under 9,000 clones listed, 60% to 80% were seen once. Sequences were derived from peripheral blood mononuclear cells, sampled 100 days after allogeneic stem cell transplant. This receptor was identified in a male patient aged 55 to 69 who had an allogeneic stem cell transplant from an unrelated donor, so the T cells may come from the graft donor. Some clones in this sample may be carry-over from other donors' samples.

CDR3: CASSPSRQYNQPQHF. The DNA for the CDR3 is TGTGCCAGCAGCCCAAGTAGGCAGTACAATCAGCCCCAGCATTTT. V and J are TRBV7-8 and TRBJ1-5; D is ambiguous. The length of the CDR3 is 15 residues. The V and J ends lost 5 bases and 3 bases respectively, with 14 bases between them. Germline loops: CDR1 SGHVS, CDR2 FQNEAQ.